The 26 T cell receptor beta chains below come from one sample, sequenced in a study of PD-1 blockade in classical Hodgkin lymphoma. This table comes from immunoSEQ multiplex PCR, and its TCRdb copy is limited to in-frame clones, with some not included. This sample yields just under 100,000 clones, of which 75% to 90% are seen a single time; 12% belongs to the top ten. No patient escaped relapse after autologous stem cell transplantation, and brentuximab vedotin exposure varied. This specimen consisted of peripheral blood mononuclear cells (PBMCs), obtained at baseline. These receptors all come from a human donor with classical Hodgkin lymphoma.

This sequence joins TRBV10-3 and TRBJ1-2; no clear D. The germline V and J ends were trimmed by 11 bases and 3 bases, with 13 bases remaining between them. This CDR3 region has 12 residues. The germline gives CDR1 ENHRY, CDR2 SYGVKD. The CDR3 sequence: CAVSPTDYGYTF. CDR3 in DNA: TGTGCCGTCTCACCGACGGACTATGGCTACACCTTC.

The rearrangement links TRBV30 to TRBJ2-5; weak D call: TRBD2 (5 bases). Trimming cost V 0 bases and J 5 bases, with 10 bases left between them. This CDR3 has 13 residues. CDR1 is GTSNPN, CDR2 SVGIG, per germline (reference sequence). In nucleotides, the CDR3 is TGTGCCTGGAGTGTTGGCGGGTTGGAGACCCAGTACTTC. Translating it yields CAWSVGGLETQYF.

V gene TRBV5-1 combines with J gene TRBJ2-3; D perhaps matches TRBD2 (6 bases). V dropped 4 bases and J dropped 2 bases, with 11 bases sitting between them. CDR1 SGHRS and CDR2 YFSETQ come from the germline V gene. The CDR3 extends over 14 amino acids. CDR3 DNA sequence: TGCGCCAGCAGCGGCGGGACTCCCACAGATACGCAGTATTTT. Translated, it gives CASSGGTPTDTQYF. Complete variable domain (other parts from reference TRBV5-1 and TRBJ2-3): KAGVTQTPRYLIKTRGQQVTLSCSPISGHRSVSWYQQTPGQGLQFLFEYFSETQRNKGNFPGRFSGRQFSNSRSEMNVSTLELGDSALYLCASSGGTPTDTQYFGPGTRLTVL.

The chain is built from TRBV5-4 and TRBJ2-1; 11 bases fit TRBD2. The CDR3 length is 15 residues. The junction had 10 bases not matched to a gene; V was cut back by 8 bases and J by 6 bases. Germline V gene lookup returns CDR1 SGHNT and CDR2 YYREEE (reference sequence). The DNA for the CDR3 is TGTGCCAGTCCCGCCTTAGCGGGAGGGGGCAATGAGCAGTTCTTC. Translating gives CASPALAGGGNEQFF. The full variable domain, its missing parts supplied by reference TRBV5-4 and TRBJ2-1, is ETGVTQSPTHLIKTRGQQVTLRCSSQSGHNTVSWYQQALGQGPQFIFQYYREEENGRGNFPPRFSGLQFPNYSSELNVNALELDDSALYLCASPALAGGGNEQFFGPGTRLTVL.

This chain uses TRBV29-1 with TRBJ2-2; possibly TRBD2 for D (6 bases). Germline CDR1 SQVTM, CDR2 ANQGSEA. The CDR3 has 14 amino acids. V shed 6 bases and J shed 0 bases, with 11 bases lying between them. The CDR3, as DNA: TGCAGCGTGACGGGACTTTCGAACACCGGGGAGCTGTTTTTT. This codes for CSVTGLSNTGELFF.

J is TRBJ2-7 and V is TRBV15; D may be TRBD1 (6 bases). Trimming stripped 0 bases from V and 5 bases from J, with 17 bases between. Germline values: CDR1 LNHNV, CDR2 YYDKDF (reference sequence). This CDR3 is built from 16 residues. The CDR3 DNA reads TGTGCCACCAGCAGAGATCAGGGGCAGGGGCGGAACGAGCAGTACTTC. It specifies CATSRDQGQGRNEQYF.

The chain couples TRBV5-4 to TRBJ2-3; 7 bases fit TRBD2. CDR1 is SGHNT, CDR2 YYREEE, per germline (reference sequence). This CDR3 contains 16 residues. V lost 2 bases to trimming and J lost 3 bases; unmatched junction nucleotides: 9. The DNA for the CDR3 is TGTGCCAGCAGCTTCATGGTCGGCGGGAGTACAGATACGCAGTATTTT. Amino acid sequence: CASSFMVGGSTDTQYF.

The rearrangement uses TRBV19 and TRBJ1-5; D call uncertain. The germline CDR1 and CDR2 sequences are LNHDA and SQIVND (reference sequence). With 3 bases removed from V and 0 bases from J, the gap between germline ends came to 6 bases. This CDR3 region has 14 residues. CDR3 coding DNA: TGTGCCAGTAGTATTGTTCCTAGCAATCAGCCCCAGCATTTT. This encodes CASSIVPSNQPQHF.

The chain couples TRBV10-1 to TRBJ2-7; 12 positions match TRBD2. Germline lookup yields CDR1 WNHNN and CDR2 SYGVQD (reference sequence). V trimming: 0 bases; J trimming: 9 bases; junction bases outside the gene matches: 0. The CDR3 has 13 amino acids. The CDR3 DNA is TGCGCCAGCAGTGAGTCGACTAGCGGGAGGCAGTACTTC. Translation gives CASSESTSGRQYF.

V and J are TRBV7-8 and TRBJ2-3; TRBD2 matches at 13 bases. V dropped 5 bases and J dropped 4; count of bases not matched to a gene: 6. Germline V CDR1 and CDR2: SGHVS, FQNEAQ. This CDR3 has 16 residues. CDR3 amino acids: CASSQGLAGYSDTQYF. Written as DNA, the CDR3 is TGTGCCAGCAGCCAGGGACTAGCGGGATATTCAGATACGCAGTATTTT. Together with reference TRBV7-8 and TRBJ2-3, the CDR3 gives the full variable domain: GAGVSQSPRYKVAKRGQDVALRCDPISGHVSLFWYQQALGQGPEFLTYFQNEAQLDKSGLPSDRFFAERPEGSVSTLKIQRTQQEDSAVYLCASSQGLAGYSDTQYFGPGTRLTVL.

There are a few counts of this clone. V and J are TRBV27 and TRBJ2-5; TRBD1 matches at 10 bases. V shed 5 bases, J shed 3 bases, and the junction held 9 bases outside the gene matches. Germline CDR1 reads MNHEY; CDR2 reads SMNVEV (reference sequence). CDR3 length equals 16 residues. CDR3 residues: CASSPLDRGQEETQYF. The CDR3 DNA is TGTGCCAGCAGTCCCCTCGACAGGGGGCAGGAAGAGACCCAGTACTTC.

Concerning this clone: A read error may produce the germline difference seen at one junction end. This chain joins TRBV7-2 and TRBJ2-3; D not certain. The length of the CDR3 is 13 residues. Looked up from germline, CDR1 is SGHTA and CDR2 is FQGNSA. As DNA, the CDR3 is TGTGCCAGCAGCTTAGTTGTCGGGCGCAGCGCGGATTTT. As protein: CASSLVVGRSADF. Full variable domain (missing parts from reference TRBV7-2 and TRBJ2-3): GAGVSQSPSNKVTEKGKDVELRCDPISGHTALYWYRQSLGQGLEFLIYFQGNSAPDKSGLPSDRFSAERTGGSVSTLTIQRTQQEDSAVYLCASSLVVGRSADFGPGTRLTVL.

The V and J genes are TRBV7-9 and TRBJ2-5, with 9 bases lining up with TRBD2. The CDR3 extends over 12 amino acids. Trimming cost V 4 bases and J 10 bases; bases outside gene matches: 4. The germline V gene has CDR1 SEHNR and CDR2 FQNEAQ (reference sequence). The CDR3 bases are TGTGCCAGCAGCTGGCGGGAGGGCGACCAGTACTTC. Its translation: CASSWREGDQYF.

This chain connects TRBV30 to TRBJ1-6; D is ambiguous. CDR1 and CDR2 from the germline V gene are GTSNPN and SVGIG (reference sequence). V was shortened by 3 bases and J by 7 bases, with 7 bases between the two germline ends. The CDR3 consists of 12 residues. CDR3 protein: CAWRAGNSPLHF. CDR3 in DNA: TGTGCCTGGAGGGCGGGAAATTCACCCCTCCACTTT.

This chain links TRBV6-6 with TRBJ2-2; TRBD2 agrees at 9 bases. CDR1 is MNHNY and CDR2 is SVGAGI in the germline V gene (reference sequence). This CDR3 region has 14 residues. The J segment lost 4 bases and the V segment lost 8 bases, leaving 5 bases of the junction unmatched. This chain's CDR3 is CASWPSGTTGELFF. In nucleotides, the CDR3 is TGTGCCAGCTGGCCTAGCGGGACCACCGGGGAGCTGTTTTTT.

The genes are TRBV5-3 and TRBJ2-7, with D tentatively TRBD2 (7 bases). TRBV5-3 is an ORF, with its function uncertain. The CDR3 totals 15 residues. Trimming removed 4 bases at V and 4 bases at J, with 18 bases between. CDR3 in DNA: TGTGCCAGAAGCCCGAGGGGGGGTATACGGTACGAGCAGTACTTC. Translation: CARSPRGGIRYEQYF.

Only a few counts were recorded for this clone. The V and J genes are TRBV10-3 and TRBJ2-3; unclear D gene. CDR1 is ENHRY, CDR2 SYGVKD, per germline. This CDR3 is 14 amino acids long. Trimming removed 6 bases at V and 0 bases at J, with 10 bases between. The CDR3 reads CAISPMTSTDTQYF. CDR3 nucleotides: TGTGCCATCAGCCCAATGACTAGCACAGATACGCAGTATTTT.

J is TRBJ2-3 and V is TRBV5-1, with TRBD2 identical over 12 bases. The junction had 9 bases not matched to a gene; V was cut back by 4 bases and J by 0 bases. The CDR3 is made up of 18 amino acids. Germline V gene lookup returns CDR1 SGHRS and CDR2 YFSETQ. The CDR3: CASSTGTLAGGSTDTQYF. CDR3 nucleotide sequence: TGCGCCAGCAGCACCGGAACCCTAGCGGGAGGGAGCACAGATACGCAGTATTTT.

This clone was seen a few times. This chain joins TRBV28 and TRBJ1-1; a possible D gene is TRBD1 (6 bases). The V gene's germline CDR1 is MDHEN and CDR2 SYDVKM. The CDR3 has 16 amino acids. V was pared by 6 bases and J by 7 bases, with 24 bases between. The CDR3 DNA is TGTGCCAGCAGCCCTCTTCCGGCCAGGGGAGCTGGTGAAGCTTTCTTT. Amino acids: CASSPLPARGAGEAFF. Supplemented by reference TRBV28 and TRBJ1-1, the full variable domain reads DVKVTQSSRYLVKRTGEKVFLECVQDMDHENMFWYRQDPGLGLRLIYFSYDVKMKEKGDIPEGYSVSREKKERFSLILESASTNQTSMYLCASSPLPARGAGEAFFGQGTRLTVV.

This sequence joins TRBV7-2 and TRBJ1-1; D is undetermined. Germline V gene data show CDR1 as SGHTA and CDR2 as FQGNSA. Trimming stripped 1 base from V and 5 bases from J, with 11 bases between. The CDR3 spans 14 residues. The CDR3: CASSLGGFRTEAFF. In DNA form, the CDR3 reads TGTGCCAGCAGCTTAGGCGGATTTCGGACTGAAGCTTTCTTT.

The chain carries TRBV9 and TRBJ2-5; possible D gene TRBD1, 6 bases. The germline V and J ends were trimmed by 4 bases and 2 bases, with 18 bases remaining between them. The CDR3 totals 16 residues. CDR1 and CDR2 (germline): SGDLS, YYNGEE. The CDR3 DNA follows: TGTGCCAGCAGCCGACTGACAGGACGTGCTCAAGAGACCCAGTACTTC. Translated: CASSRLTGRAQETQYF.

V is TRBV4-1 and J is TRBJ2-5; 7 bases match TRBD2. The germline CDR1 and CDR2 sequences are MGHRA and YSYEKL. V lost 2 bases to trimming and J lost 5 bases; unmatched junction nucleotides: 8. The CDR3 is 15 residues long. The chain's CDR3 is CASSQSTSTGETQYF. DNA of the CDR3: TGCGCCAGCAGCCAATCGACTAGCACCGGTGAGACCCAGTACTTC.

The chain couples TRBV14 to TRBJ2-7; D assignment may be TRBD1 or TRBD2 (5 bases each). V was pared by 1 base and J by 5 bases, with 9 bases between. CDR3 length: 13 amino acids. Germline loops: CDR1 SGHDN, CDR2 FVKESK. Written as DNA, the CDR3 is TGTGCCAGCAGCCAAGTTTTGGGGGACGAGCAGTACTTC. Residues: CASSQVLGDEQYF.

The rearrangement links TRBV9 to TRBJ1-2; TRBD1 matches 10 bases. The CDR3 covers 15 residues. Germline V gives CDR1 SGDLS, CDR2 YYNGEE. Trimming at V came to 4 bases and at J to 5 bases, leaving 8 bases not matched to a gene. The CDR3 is CASSPRQGARYGYTF. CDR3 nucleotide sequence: TGTGCCAGCAGCCCAAGACAGGGGGCAAGGTATGGCTACACCTTC.

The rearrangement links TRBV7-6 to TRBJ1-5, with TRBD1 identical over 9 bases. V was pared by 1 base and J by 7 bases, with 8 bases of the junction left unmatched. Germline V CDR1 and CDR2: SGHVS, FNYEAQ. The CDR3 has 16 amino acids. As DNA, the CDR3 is TGTGCCAGCAGCTTAGGTCAGGGACAGGGAGGGCAGCCCCAGCATTTT. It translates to CASSLGQGQGGQPQHF. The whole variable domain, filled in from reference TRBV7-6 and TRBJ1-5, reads GAGVSQSPRYKVTKRGQDVALRCDPISGHVSLYWYRQALGQGPEFLTYFNYEAQQDKSGLPNDRFSAERPEGSISTLTIQRTEQRDSAMYRCASSLGQGQGGQPQHFGDGTRLSIL.

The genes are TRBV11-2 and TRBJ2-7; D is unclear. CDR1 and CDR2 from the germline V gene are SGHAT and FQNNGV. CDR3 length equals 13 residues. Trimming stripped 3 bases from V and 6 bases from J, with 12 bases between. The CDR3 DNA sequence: TGTGCCAGCAGCTTGGATAGGCGGCGCGAGCAGTACTTC. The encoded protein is CASSLDRRREQYF. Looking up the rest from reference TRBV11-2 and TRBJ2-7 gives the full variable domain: EAGVAQSPRYKIIEKRQSVAFWCNPISGHATLYWYQQILGQGPKLLIQFQNNGVVDDSQLPKDRFSAERLKGVDSTLKIQPAKLEDSAVYLCASSLDRRREQYFGPGTRLTVT.